The clone carrying this T cell receptor (beta chain) is categorized as medium-sized. Multiplex touch-down PCR with TRB-A/B primers amplified rearranged V-D-J TRB sequences. TCRdb redid the calling of the multiplex PCR reads with MiXCR, one entry per CDR3 protein. The data contain about 1,800 distinct CDR3 sequences, 22% of them singletons. The sample comes from a study of T cell repertoires in aging, cancer and after chemotherapy. Peripheral blood genomic DNA, not sorted cells or RNA, was the template. CDR3 length equals 11 residues. Germline CDR1 is SQVTM and CDR2 is ANQGSEA. V lost 4 bases and J 5 bases, leaving 7 bases between the germline ends.

The J gene is TRBJ2-3, the V gene TRBV29-1, with D perhaps TRBD2 (5 bases). This TCR came from a human donor with a blood cancer. The sample was blood. This CDR3 is CSVGGGDTQYF. As DNA, the CDR3 is TGCAGCGTTGGAGGAGGAGATACGCAGTATTTT.